The rows below give T cell receptor beta chains drawn from one sample of a study of CD8+ T cells in alopecia areata. The method was immunoSEQ multiplex PCR; TCRdb's version includes in-frame clones alone and lacks a portion of them. The repertoire consists of almost 250,000 clones, with 67% occurring once and the leading ten covering more than 0.95%. The source material was CD4+ T cells sorted from blood, sampled at week 0. The source of these receptors is a human donor with alopecia areata. CDR3s include the opening cysteine and the closing phenylalanine or tryptophan. Each record gives: clone size, CDR3 length, V gene, J gene, D gene, CDR3 protein, CDR3 DNA. The D gene is left open where the match is weak. Clone size is shown for a subset of rows, as once, few, many or a class of expanded clone.

clone size: -
CDR3 length: 11
V gene: TRBV7-9
J gene: TRBJ2-5
D gene: -
CDR3 protein: CASSTFESQYF
CDR3 DNA: TGTGCCAGCAGCACATTCGAGTCCCAGTACTTC

clone size: few
CDR3 length: 15
V gene: TRBV7-2
J gene: TRBJ2-5
D gene: -
CDR3 protein: CASSMDPLGLETQYF
CDR3 DNA: TGTGCCAGCAGCATGGACCCCCTTGGTTTGGAGACCCAGTACTTC

clone size: -
CDR3 length: 15
V gene: TRBV5-1
J gene: TRBJ2-3
D gene: -
CDR3 protein: CASSLSGPRTDTQYF
CDR3 DNA: TGCGCCAGCAGCTTGAGCGGACCCCGCACAGATACGCAGTATTTT

clone size: -
CDR3 length: 16
V gene: TRBV30
J gene: TRBJ2-3
D gene: TRBD2
CDR3 protein: CAWSAGLAGKTDTQYF
CDR3 DNA: TGTGCCTGGAGTGCCGGACTAGCGGGGAAGACAGATACGCAGTATTTT

clone size: few
CDR3 length: 13
V gene: TRBV29-1
J gene: TRBJ2-7
D gene: TRBD1
CDR3 protein: CSVPGTGLYEQYF
CDR3 DNA: TGCAGCGTGCCCGGGACAGGGCTCTACGAGCAGTACTTC

clone size: once
CDR3 length: 13
V gene: TRBV11-2
J gene: TRBJ1-2
D gene: -
CDR3 protein: CASSLDPADGYTF
CDR3 DNA: TGTGCCAGCAGCTTAGATCCGGCAGACGGCTACACCTTC

clone size: -
CDR3 length: 17
V gene: TRBV25-1
J gene: TRBJ2-1
D gene: -
CDR3 protein: CASSEARGRSSYNEQFF
CDR3 DNA: TGTGCCAGCAGTGAAGCGAGGGGTCGCAGCTCCTACAATGAGCAGTTCTTC

clone size: -
CDR3 length: 14
V gene: TRBV25-1
J gene: TRBJ2-7
D gene: -
CDR3 protein: CASSDLTGTYEQYF
CDR3 DNA: TGTGCCAGCAGTGACTTGACAGGAACCTACGAGCAGTACTTC

clone size: -
CDR3 length: 12
V gene: TRBV5-6
J gene: TRBJ2-5
D gene: -
CDR3 protein: CASSAGVETQYF
CDR3 DNA: TGTGCCAGCTCCGCGGGCGTAGAGACCCAGTACTTC

clone size: -
CDR3 length: 12
V gene: TRBV29-1
J gene: TRBJ2-3
D gene: -
CDR3 protein: CSVQAPTDTQYF
CDR3 DNA: TGCAGCGTACAGGCACCCACAGATACGCAGTATTTT